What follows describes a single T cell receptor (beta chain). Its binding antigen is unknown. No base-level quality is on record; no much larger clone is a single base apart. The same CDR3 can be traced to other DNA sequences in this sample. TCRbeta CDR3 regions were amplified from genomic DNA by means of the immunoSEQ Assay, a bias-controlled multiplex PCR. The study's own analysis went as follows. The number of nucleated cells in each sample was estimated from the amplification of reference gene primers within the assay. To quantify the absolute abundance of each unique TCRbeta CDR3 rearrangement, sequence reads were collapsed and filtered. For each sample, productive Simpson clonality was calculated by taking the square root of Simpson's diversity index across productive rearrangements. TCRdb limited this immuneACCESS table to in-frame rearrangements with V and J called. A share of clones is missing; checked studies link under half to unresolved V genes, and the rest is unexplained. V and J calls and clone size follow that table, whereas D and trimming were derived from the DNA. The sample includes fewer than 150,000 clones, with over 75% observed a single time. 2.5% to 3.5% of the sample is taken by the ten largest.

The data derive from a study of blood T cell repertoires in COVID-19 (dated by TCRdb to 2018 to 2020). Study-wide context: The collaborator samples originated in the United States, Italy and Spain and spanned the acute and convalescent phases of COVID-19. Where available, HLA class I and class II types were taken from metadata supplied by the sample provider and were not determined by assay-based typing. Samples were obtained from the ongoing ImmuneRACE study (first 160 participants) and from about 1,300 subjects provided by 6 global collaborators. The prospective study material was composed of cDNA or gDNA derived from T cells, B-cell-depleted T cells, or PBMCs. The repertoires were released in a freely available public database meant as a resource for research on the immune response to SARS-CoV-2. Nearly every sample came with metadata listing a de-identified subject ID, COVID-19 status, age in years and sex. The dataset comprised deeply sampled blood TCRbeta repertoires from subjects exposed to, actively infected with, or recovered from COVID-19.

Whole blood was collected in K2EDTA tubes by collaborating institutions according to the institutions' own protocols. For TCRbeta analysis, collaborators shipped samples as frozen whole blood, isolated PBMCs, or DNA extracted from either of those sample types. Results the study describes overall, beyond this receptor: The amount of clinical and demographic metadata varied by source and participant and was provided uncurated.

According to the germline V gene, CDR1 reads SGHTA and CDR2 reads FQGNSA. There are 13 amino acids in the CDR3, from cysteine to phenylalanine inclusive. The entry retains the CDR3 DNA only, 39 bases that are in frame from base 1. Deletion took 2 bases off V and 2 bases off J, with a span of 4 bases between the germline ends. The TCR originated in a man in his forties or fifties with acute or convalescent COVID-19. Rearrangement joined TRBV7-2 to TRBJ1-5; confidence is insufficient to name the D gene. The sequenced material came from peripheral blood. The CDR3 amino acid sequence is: CASSLSGNQPQHF. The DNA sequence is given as TGTGCCAGCAGCTTATCCGGCAATCAGCCCCAGCATTTT.